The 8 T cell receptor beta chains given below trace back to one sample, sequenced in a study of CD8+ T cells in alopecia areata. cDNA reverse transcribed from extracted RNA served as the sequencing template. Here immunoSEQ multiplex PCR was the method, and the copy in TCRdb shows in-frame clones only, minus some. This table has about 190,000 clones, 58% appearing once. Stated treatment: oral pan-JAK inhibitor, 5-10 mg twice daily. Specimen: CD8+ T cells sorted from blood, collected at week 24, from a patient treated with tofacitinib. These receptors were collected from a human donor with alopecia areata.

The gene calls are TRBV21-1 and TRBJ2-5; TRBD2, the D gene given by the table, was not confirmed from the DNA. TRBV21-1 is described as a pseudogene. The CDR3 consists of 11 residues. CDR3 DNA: TGTGCCAGCAGCCCCCCCGGGACCCAGTACTTC. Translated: CASSPPGTQYF.

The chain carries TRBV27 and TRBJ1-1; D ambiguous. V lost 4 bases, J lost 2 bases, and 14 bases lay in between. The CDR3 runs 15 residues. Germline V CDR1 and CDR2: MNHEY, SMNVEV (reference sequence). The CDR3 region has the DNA TGTGCCAGCAGTTATGGGCGAGGTTCCAACACTGAAGCTTTCTTT. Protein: CASSYGRGSNTEAFF.

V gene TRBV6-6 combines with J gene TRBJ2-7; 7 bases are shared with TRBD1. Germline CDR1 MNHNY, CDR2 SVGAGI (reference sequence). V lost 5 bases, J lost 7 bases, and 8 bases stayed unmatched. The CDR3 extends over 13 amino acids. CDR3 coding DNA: TGTGCCAGCAGTACCGGACAGGAGAGGGAGCAGTACTTC. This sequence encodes CASSTGQEREQYF.

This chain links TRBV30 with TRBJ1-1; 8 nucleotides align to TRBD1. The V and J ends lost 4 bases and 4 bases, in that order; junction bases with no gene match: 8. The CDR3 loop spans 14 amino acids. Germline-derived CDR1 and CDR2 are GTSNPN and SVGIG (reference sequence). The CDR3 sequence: CAWKTQGAGTEAFF. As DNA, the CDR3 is TGTGCCTGGAAGACCCAGGGGGCCGGCACTGAAGCTTTCTTT.

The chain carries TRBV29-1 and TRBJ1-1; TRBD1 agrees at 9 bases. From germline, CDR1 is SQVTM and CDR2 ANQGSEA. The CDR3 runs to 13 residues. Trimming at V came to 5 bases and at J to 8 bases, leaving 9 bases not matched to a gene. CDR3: CSVLQGASREAFF. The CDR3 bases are TGCAGCGTTCTACAGGGGGCCTCGAGGGAAGCTTTCTTT.

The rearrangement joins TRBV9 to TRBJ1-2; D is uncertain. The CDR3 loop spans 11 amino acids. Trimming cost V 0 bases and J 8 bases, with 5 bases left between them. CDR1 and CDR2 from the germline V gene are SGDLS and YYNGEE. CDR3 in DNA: TGTGCCAGCAGCGTAGGTCACGGCTACACCTTC. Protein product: CASSVGHGYTF.

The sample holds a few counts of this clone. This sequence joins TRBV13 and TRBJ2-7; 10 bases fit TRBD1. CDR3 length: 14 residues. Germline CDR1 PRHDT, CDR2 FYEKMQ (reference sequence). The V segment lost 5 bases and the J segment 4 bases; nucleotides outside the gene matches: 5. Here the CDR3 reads CASSGTGDKYEQYF. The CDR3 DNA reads TGTGCCAGCAGCGGGACAGGGGATAAGTACGAGCAGTACTTC.

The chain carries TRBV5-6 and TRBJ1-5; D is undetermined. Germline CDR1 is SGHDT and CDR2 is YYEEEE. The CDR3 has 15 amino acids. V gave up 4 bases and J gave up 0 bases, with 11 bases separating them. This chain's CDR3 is CASSPYGVSNQPQHF. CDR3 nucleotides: TGTGCCAGCAGCCCGTACGGGGTTAGCAATCAGCCCCAGCATTTT.